The entry below describes one T cell receptor (beta chain). This sample is drawn from a study of cytomegalovirus exposure and HLA in healthy donors. Losses at the gene ends were 5 bases for V and 4 bases for J; bases not matched to a gene: 14. Looked up from germline, CDR1 is PRHDT and CDR2 is FYEKMQ (reference sequence). The CDR3 has 16 amino acids. Both 60 Vbeta primers and 13 Jbeta primers went into the PCR. Sequencing used immunoSEQ multiplex PCR; TCRdb keeps in-frame clones, though not all of them. The sample contains hundreds of thousands of clones, roughly 75% of which appear only once. The source material was PBMCs. The sequence was obtained from a young woman in good health and CMV-seronegative. This rearrangement joins TRBV13 to TRBJ2-7, with 7 bases aligning to TRBD1. The CDR3 DNA reads as TGTGCCAGCAGCCTCGTAGCCGGGACAGATATTTACGAGCAGTACTTC. Amino acid sequence: CASSLVAGTDIYEQYF. The full variable domain, with the rest looked up from reference TRBV13 and TRBJ2-7, is AAGVIQSPRHLIKEKRETATLKCYPIPRHDTVYWYQQGPGQDPQFLISFYEKMQSDKGSIPDRFSAQQFSDYHSELNMSSLELGDSALYFCASSLVAGTDIYEQYFGPGTRLTVT.